The clone carrying this TCR beta chain was counted a few times. This sample is drawn from a study of control samples from healthy donors and cancer patients. Some clones are missing from TCRdb's copy, which holds only in-frame ones; the method was immunoSEQ multiplex PCR. The table has over 85,000 clones, roughly nine tenths seen once. Between the trimmed V and J ends, which lost 3 bases and 9 bases, there was a span of 12 bases. CDR1 and CDR2 from the germline V gene are MRHNA and SNTAGT. This CDR3 comprises 14 residues. The rearrangement joins TRBV6-4 to TRBJ1-6; D not certain. The clonotype originates from a woman between 45 and 65 years old with colorectal cancer. Input material: PBMCs. The CDR3 nucleotides are TGTGCCAGCAGTGAAGGTTACAGTTCTTCACCCCTCCACTTT. The encoded protein is CASSEGYSSSPLHF.